The entry that follows covers one TCR beta chain sequence. Germline V lookup: CDR1 MGHRA, CDR2 YSYEKL. The CDR3 consists of 15 residues. Deletions cut 5 bases from V and 2 bases from J, with 16 bases between. The data were taken from a study of shared clonotypes between healthy human individuals. Background on the study: Per donor, three plates held CD4 naive cells, three held CD4 memory, two held CD8 naive and one held CD8 memory.

Terminally differentiated effector memory CD45RA+ cells were excluded by CCR7 positive selection of CD45RO-negative cells. TCRdb's table, derived via immunoSEQ multiplex PCR, lists solely in-frame clones and lacks some. The table has around 600,000 clones, about 98% seen once. Material: naive CD8+ T cells sorted from blood. The J gene is TRBJ2-7, the V gene TRBV4-1; possible D gene TRBD2, 6 bases. The source is a man in his thirties or forties in good health. The CDR3 reads CASSSRDSKAYEQYF. The CDR3 nucleotides read TGCGCCAGCAGCAGCCGGGACTCCAAGGCCTACGAGCAGTACTTC.